What follows are 25 T cell receptor beta chains derived from one specimen sequenced in a study of breast tumors, draining lymph nodes, adjacent tissues. The lymph nodes were axillary draining lymph nodes from breast cancer patients. TCRdb called the multiplex PCR reads again in MiXCR, with one record for every CDR3 protein. This table holds 150,000 to 200,000 distinct CDR3 sequences, 30% to 35% found once. The specimen was axillary lymph node tissue. Receptors were obtained from a female donor with breast cancer. Some clones in this sample may be carry-over from other donors' samples.

This clonotype was picked up a small number of times. The genes are TRBV19 and TRBJ2-7; TRBD2 agrees at 9 bases. CDR3 length: 16 amino acids. Trimming took 4 bases from V and 7 from J; bases not matched to a gene: 14. Germline CDR1 and CDR2: LNHDA and SQIVND (reference sequence). The CDR3 sequence: CASSTQGAGGFREQYF. The CDR3 bases are TGTGCCAGTAGTACTCAGGGAGCGGGAGGATTTCGGGAGCAGTACTTC. Complete variable domain (other parts from reference TRBV19 and TRBJ2-7): DGGITQSPKYLFRKEGQNVTLSCEQNLNHDAMYWYRQDPGQGLRLIYYSQIVNDFQKGDIAEGYSVSREKKESFPLTVTSAQKNPTAFYLCASSTQGAGGFREQYFGPGTRLTVT.

This clonotype was detected many times. The chain has TRBV5-8 and TRBJ1-6; D might be TRBD1 (6 bases). CDR3 length: 15 residues. V was shortened by 0 bases and J by 9 bases, with 13 bases between the two germline ends. The germline gives CDR1 SGHTS, CDR2 YDEGEE. The CDR3 bases are TGTGCCAGCAGCTTGGGGCCGGGGGCGGGTTCACCCCTCCACTTT. Amino acids: CASSLGPGAGSPLHF. The whole variable domain, filled in from reference TRBV5-8 and TRBJ1-6, reads EAGVTQSPTHLIKTRGQQATLRCSPISGHTSVYWYQQALGLGLQFLLWYDEGEERNRGNFPPRFSGRQFPNYSSELNVNALELEDSALYLCASSLGPGAGSPLHFGNGTRLTVT.

In the case of this clonotype: A read error may explain this, as a much larger clone is one base away. CDR3 DNA: TGTGCCAGCTCGCCGACGATATACAGGGGAAACTATGGCCACACCTTC. Protein sequence: CASSPTIYRGNYGHTF. This chain connects TRBV18 to TRBJ1-2, with TRBD1 identical over 7 bases. CDR1 KGHSH and CDR2 LQKENI come from the germline V gene. CDR3 size: 16 residues.

This clonotype was found a few times. A much larger clone differs by one base, so this may be a read error. This CDR3 is missing its conserved last phenylalanine or tryptophan, likely due to a read error. This sequence joins TRBV5-4 and TRBJ2-7; 11 positions match TRBD2. Trimming cost V 4 bases and J 2 bases; bases outside gene matches: 2. The CDR3 runs to 14 residues. Germline V gene data show CDR1 as SGHNT and CDR2 as YYREEE (reference sequence). The CDR3, as DNA: TGTGCCAGCAGCCTGACTAGCGGGACCTACGAGCAGTACCTC. Its translation is CASSLTSGTYEQYL.

This clonotype was seen ten or more times. The chain carries TRBV12-5 and TRBJ2-5, with 7 bases aligning to TRBD1. The CDR3 has 17 amino acids. Germline V gives CDR1 LGHNT, CDR2 FRNRAP. V lost 1 base to trimming and J lost 5 bases; unmatched junction nucleotides: 13. CDR3 nucleotides: TGTGCTAGTGGTTTGGAATCAATCCGAAACAGGGGCGAGACCCAGTACTTC. Amino acids: CASGLESIRNRGETQYF.

The genes are TRBV12-5 and TRBJ2-5; 7 nucleotides align to TRBD2. The germline CDR1 and CDR2 sequences are LGHNT and FRNRAP. The CDR3 is 14 residues long. The CDR3 region is CATSLGGGQETQYF. In DNA form, the CDR3 reads TGTGCCACCTCCCTGGGCGGGGGCCAAGAGACCCAGTACTTC.

The rearrangement links TRBV12-3 or TRBV12-4 to TRBJ2-3; 8 nucleotides agree with TRBD2. J lost 4 bases, V lost 5 bases, and 11 bases had no gene match. The CDR3 extends over 16 amino acids. Here the CDR3 reads CASSALAGNWADTQYF. As DNA, the CDR3 is TGTGCCAGCAGTGCCTTAGCGGGAAATTGGGCAGATACGCAGTATTTT.

This clonotype was detected many times. The V call is TRBV20-1, the J call TRBJ2-7; D uncertain. The germline V gene encodes CDR1 DFQATT and CDR2 SNEGSKA (reference sequence). This CDR3 has 13 residues. The ends were cut back, 1 base at V and 2 bases at J, with 9 bases in the middle. The CDR3 spells CSARGRRTYEQYF. The CDR3 DNA sequence: TGCAGTGCTAGAGGGCGGAGAACCTACGAGCAGTACTTC.

At least ten counts were recorded for this clonotype. This sequence joins TRBV18 and TRBJ2-7, with 8 bases lining up with TRBD1. The CDR3 runs 14 residues. Trimming cost V 2 bases and J 6 bases; bases outside gene matches: 6. The germline V gene encodes CDR1 KGHSH and CDR2 LQKENI. CDR3 nucleotide sequence: TGTGCCAGCTCACCAGGGACAGGTCAATCCGAGCAGTACTTC. This sequence encodes CASSPGTGQSEQYF.

V gene TRBV2 combines with J gene TRBJ1-1; D not resolved. The CDR3 runs to 16 residues. V dropped 1 base and J dropped 0 bases, with 12 bases sitting between them. CDR1 and CDR2 (germline): SNHLY, FYNNEI. For the CDR3, the DNA is TGTGCCAGCAGTGAAGGAATCAACCGTATGAACACTGAAGCTTTCTTT. Encoded protein: CASSEGINRMNTEAFF.

At least ten counts were recorded for this clonotype. This chain connects TRBV5-8 to TRBJ1-2, with 7 bases matching TRBD1. The junction had 7 bases not matched to a gene; V was cut back by 4 bases and J by 4 bases. The CDR3 is 14 residues long. Germline V gene lookup returns CDR1 SGHTS and CDR2 YDEGEE. The CDR3, as DNA: TGTGCCAGCAGCAGGGACAGATTAATCTATGGCTACACCTTC. Its translation is CASSRDRLIYGYTF.

This clonotype was recorded at least ten times. The gene calls are TRBV20-1 and TRBJ1-2; D uncertain. Trimming stripped 2 bases from V and 4 bases from J, with 11 bases between. Per germline, CDR1 DFQATT and CDR2 SNEGSKA (reference sequence). The CDR3 loop spans 13 amino acids. As DNA, the CDR3 is TGCAGTGCTAGACCTCCGGGAGGCTATGGCTACACCTTC. Translating it yields CSARPPGGYGYTF.

Of note for this clonotype: The junction and the germline gene differ at one end; a read error may be behind it. V gene TRBV20-1 combines with J gene TRBJ2-3; TRBD2 is a possible D gene (5 bases). The CDR3 consists of 15 residues. Germline V gives CDR1 DFQATT, CDR2 SNEGSKA (reference sequence). Here the CDR3 reads CSASRSASSTDTRYF. CDR3 nucleotide sequence: TGCAGTGCTAGCAGGTCTGCTTCTAGCACAGATACGCGGTATTTT.

This clonotype occurred many times. The chain links TRBV7-2 to TRBJ2-7; 7 bases map to TRBD1. The CDR3 is made up of 15 amino acids. CDR1 and CDR2 from the germline V gene are SGHTA and FQGNSA. The V gene end was trimmed by 1 base and the J gene end by 5 bases; junction bases not matched to a gene: 8. The CDR3 here is CASSLGGQERHEQYF. The CDR3 bases are TGTGCCAGCAGCTTAGGTGGACAGGAGCGCCACGAGCAGTACTTC. Full variable domain (outside the CDR3, taken from reference TRBV7-2 and TRBJ2-7): GAGVSQSPSNKVTEKGKDVELRCDPISGHTALYWYRQSLGQGLEFLIYFQGNSAPDKSGLPSDRFSAERTGGSVSTLTIQRTQQEDSAVYLCASSLGGQERHEQYFGPGTRLTVT.

This clonotype has ten or more counts. V and J are TRBV5-1 and TRBJ2-1; 15 bases map to TRBD2. The CDR3 is made up of 16 amino acids. The ends lost 4 bases at V and 8 bases at J; junction bases unmatched: 7. CDR1 and CDR2 (germline): SGHRS, YFSETQ. As DNA, the CDR3 is TGCGCCAGCAGCGCGGGACTAGCGGGGGGCGTGTATGAGCAGTTCTTC. Its protein is CASSAGLAGGVYEQFF.

The CDR3 DNA follows: TGTGCCACCAGTGGTTCTAGCGGGAGGAACACCGGGGAGCTGTTTTTT. Translated, it gives CATSGSSGRNTGELFF. The chain is built from TRBV24-1 and TRBJ2-2; TRBD2 matches at 10 bases. CDR1 KGHDR and CDR2 SFDVKD come from the germline V gene. The CDR3 covers 16 residues. The V gene end was trimmed by 5 bases and the J gene end by 1 base; junction bases not matched to a gene: 3.

The rearrangement uses TRBV29-1 and TRBJ2-1; 10 nucleotides line up with TRBD1. The CDR3 runs 16 residues. V shed 4 bases, J shed 4 bases, and the junction held 10 bases outside the gene matches. Germline values: CDR1 SQVTM, CDR2 ANQGSEA. CDR3 loop: CSVGTGGGPSYNEQFF. CDR3 DNA: TGCAGCGTTGGGACAGGGGGGGGGCCCTCGTACAATGAGCAGTTCTTC.

This clonotype was seen a few times. Here the CDR3 DNA reads TGTGCCAGCAGTTTGACGAGGGGACCCTACGAGCAGTACTTC. Encoded protein: CASSLTRGPYEQYF. The rearrangement uses TRBV27 and TRBJ2-7; D may match TRBD1 or TRBD2 (5 bases each). Trimming shortened V by 3 bases and J by 2 bases, and 11 bases separated the two germline ends. The CDR3 has 14 residues. Germline V gene sequence: CDR1 MNHEY, CDR2 SMNVEV (reference sequence).

The chain is built from TRBV9 and TRBJ2-3; perhaps D is TRBD1 or TRBD2 (6 bases each). With 1 base removed from V and 1 base from J, the gap between germline ends came to 13 bases. This CDR3 contains 16 residues. In germline, CDR1 is SGDLS, CDR2 YYNGEE. CDR3 in amino acids: CASSVLEGEGTDTQYF. Written as DNA, the CDR3 is TGTGCCAGCAGCGTATTGGAGGGGGAAGGCACAGATACGCAGTATTTT.

This clonotype appeared a few times. The gene calls are TRBV19 and TRBJ1-1; D is unresolved. This CDR3 spans 12 amino acids. Trimming took off 6 bases at V and 4 bases at J, with 9 bases between the two ends. Germline V gives CDR1 LNHDA, CDR2 SQIVND (reference sequence). CDR3 coding DNA: TGTGCCAGTAGGGCAGGTACCACTGAAGCTTTCTTT. Protein sequence: CASRAGTTEAFF. The whole variable domain, remainder taken from reference TRBV19 and TRBJ1-1, is DGGITQSPKYLFRKEGQNVTLSCEQNLNHDAMYWYRQDPGQGLRLIYYSQIVNDFQKGDIAEGYSVSREKKESFPLTVTSAQKNPTAFYLCASRAGTTEAFFGQGTRLTVV.

The chain is built from TRBV6-5 and TRBJ2-3; 9 bases align to TRBD1. V shed 6 bases, J shed 6 bases, and the junction held 16 bases outside the gene matches. The CDR3 contains 17 residues. The germline V gene encodes CDR1 MNHEY and CDR2 SVGAGI. CDR3 loop: CASRRTTGGAGGDTQYF. CDR3 nucleotide sequence: TGTGCCAGCAGACGTACCACAGGGGGCGCGGGCGGGGATACGCAGTATTTT.

The chain links TRBV7-2 to TRBJ1-2, with D perhaps matching TRBD1 (6 bases). The germline V gene encodes CDR1 SGHTA and CDR2 FQGNSA. The V gene lost 0 bases and the J gene lost 12 bases, with 8 bases spanning the gap. CDR3 length: 11 residues. For the CDR3, the DNA is TGTGCCAGCAGCTTAGCAGGGGGGCACACCTTC. Translated, it gives CASSLAGGHTF.

This clonotype has only one observation. The gene calls are TRBV20-1 and TRBJ2-5, with D perhaps given as TRBD1 or TRBD2 (5 bases each). The germline gives CDR1 DFQATT, CDR2 SNEGSKA (reference sequence). This CDR3 has 16 amino acids. In DNA, the CDR3 is TGCAGCTGGCCTTTAAAAGGGACGGTATCACAAGAGACCCAGTACTTC. Protein product: CSWPLKGTVSQETQYF.

This clonotype was recorded many times. The CDR3: CASSLERLAGGPGTDTQYF. CDR3 DNA sequence: TGTGCCAGCAGCCTAGAGAGGCTAGCGGGAGGGCCTGGTACAGATACGCAGTATTTT. This sequence joins TRBV6-6 and TRBJ2-3; 12 positions agree with TRBD2. This CDR3 has 19 amino acids. The V gene's germline CDR1 is MNHNY and CDR2 SVGAGI (reference sequence). After removal of 6 bases from V and 3 bases from J, the junction contained 16 bases not matched to a gene.

The chain has TRBV29-1 and TRBJ2-2; D remains unclear. This CDR3 has 12 residues. The germline V gene has CDR1 SQVTM and CDR2 ANQGSEA. Trimming shortened V by 8 bases and J by 4 bases, and 11 bases separated the two germline ends. In DNA form, the CDR3 reads TGCAGCAGTTTATCGAGCACCGGGGAGCTGTTTTTT. Translated: CSSLSSTGELFF.